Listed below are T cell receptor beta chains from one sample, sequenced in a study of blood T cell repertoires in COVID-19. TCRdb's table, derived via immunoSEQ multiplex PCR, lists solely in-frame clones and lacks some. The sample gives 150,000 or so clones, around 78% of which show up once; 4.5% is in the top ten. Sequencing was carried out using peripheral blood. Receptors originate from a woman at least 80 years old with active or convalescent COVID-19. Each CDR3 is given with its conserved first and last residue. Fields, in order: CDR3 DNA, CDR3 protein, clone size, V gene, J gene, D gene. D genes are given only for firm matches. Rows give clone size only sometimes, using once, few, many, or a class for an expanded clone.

CDR3nt: TGTGCCAGCAGCGTAACGGGACTCCTGAACACTGAAGCTTTCTTT
CDR3aa: CASSVTGLLNTEAFF
abundance: -
v_gene: TRBV9
j_gene: TRBJ1-1
d_gene: -

CDR3nt: TGTGCCAGCAGCTTGTGGGACACCGGAGAGAACACTGAAGCTTTCTTT
CDR3aa: CASSLWDTGENTEAFF
abundance: -
v_gene: TRBV28
j_gene: TRBJ1-1
d_gene: -

CDR3nt: TGTGCCAGCTCATTCCGGACAGGGGATACCACTGAAGCTTTCTTT
CDR3aa: CASSFRTGDTTEAFF
abundance: -
v_gene: TRBV18
j_gene: TRBJ1-1
d_gene: TRBD1

CDR3nt: TGTGCCAGCAGCCAAACATATTCAGGGAACTATGGCTACACCTTC
CDR3aa: CASSQTYSGNYGYTF
abundance: -
v_gene: TRBV16
j_gene: TRBJ1-2
d_gene: -

CDR3nt: TGTGCCTGTTCCTGGGGGCTCTCCTACGAGCAGTACTTC
CDR3aa: CACSWGLSYEQYF
abundance: -
v_gene: TRBV30
j_gene: TRBJ2-7
d_gene: -

CDR3nt: TGCGCCAGCAGCTTGGATTGGGACAGCTTCTATGGCTACACCTTC
CDR3aa: CASSLDWDSFYGYTF
abundance: few
v_gene: TRBV5-1
j_gene: TRBJ1-2
d_gene: TRBD1

CDR3nt: TGTGCCAGCAGTTACTCGTCGCAGCCCCAGCATTTT
CDR3aa: CASSYSSQPQHF
abundance: -
v_gene: TRBV6-2/TRBV6-3
j_gene: TRBJ1-5
d_gene: -

CDR3nt: TGTGCCAGCAGCTGGATAGGAGGCACTGAAGCTTTCTTT
CDR3aa: CASSWIGGTEAFF
abundance: -
v_gene: TRBV5-6
j_gene: TRBJ1-1
d_gene: -

CDR3nt: TGCAGTGCTAGTGGGGGAGACAATGAGCAGTTCTTC
CDR3aa: CSASGGDNEQFF
abundance: -
v_gene: TRBV20-1
j_gene: TRBJ2-1
d_gene: -

CDR3nt: TGTGCCAGCTCCGATGGCGACGGGGTATATGGCTACACCTTC
CDR3aa: CASSDGDGVYGYTF
abundance: -
v_gene: TRBV28
j_gene: TRBJ1-2
d_gene: -

CDR3nt: TGTGCCAGCAGCGTAAACGGGGGGAGCTCCTACAATGAGCAGTTCTTC
CDR3aa: CASSVNGGSSYNEQFF
abundance: -
v_gene: TRBV7-2
j_gene: TRBJ2-1
d_gene: TRBD2

CDR3nt: TGCAGCGTTGAAGACACAGGGGGAGGCTACACCTTC
CDR3aa: CSVEDTGGGYTF
abundance: few
v_gene: TRBV29-1
j_gene: TRBJ1-2
d_gene: TRBD1

CDR3nt: TGTGCCAGCTCACCACGTGGGACAGATAAGAACACTGAAGCTTTCTTT
CDR3aa: CASSPRGTDKNTEAFF
abundance: -
v_gene: TRBV18
j_gene: TRBJ1-1
d_gene: TRBD1

CDR3nt: TGTGCCAGCTCACCACACCGACTCTATGAGCAGTTCTTC
CDR3aa: CASSPHRLYEQFF
abundance: -
v_gene: TRBV18
j_gene: TRBJ2-1
d_gene: -

CDR3nt: TGCGCCAGCAGCCAACCGCCGGGAGCTAGCACAGATACGCAGTATTTT
CDR3aa: CASSQPPGASTDTQYF
abundance: -
v_gene: TRBV4-1
j_gene: TRBJ2-3
d_gene: -

CDR3nt: TGTGCCAGCAGTGAACCAAGGGACGGGACAGGGTTTCGGAACATTCAGTACTTC
CDR3aa: CASSEPRDGTGFRNIQYF
abundance: -
v_gene: TRBV28
j_gene: TRBJ2-4
d_gene: TRBD1

CDR3nt: TGTGCCAGCAGCCAAGACGCAAGAGGGGGCAATGAGCAGTTCTTC
CDR3aa: CASSQDARGGNEQFF
abundance: -
v_gene: TRBV3-1/TRBV3-2
j_gene: TRBJ2-1
d_gene: -

CDR3nt: TGTGCCAGCAGCTTAACGCCCTTAGCGATTGAGCAGTTCTTC
CDR3aa: CASSLTPLAIEQFF
abundance: -
v_gene: TRBV7-3
j_gene: TRBJ2-1
d_gene: -

CDR3nt: TGTGCCAGCAGCTTCGTCAAGGGAGGAAACACAGATACGCAGTATTTT
CDR3aa: CASSFVKGGNTDTQYF
abundance: -
v_gene: TRBV11-2
j_gene: TRBJ2-3
d_gene: -

CDR3nt: TGCGCCAGCAGCTACAGGGTTGGCGCAGTTGAAGCTTTCTTT
CDR3aa: CASSYRVGAVEAFF
abundance: -
v_gene: TRBV4-1
j_gene: TRBJ1-1
d_gene: -

CDR3nt: TGCGCCAGCAGCCAAGACAGGACAGCGAACACTGAAGCTTTCTTT
CDR3aa: CASSQDRTANTEAFF
abundance: -
v_gene: TRBV4-3
j_gene: TRBJ1-1
d_gene: -

CDR3nt: TGTGCCTGGAGGGGGCTGTACGAGCAGTACTTC
CDR3aa: CAWRGLYEQYF
abundance: -
v_gene: TRBV30
j_gene: TRBJ2-7
d_gene: -

CDR3nt: TGCAGCGTTAGATCGACAGCCCAAATCTATGGCTACACCTTC
CDR3aa: CSVRSTAQIYGYTF
abundance: -
v_gene: TRBV29-1
j_gene: TRBJ1-2
d_gene: -